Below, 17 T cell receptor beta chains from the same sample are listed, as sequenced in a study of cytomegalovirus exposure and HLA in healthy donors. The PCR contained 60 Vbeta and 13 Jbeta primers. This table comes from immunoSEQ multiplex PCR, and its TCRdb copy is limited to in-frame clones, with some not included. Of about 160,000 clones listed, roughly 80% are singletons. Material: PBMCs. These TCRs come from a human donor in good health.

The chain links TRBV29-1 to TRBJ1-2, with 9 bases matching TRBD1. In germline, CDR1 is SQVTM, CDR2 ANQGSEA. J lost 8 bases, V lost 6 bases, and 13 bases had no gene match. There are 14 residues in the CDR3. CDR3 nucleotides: TGCAGCGTAGGAGTCGCGGGACAGGGAATCGGCTACACCTTC. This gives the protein CSVGVAGQGIGYTF. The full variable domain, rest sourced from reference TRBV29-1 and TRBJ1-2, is SAVISQKPSRDICQRGTSLTIQCQVDSQVTMMFWYRQQPGQSLTLIATANQGSEATYESGFVIDKFPISRPNLTFSTLTVSNMSPEDSSIYLCSVGVAGQGIGYTFGSGTRLTVV.

CDR3 bases: TGTGCCAGCAGTTTCCGCTCCTACGAGCAGTACTTC. Encoded protein: CASSFRSYEQYF. The chain carries TRBV27 and TRBJ2-7; D unclear. V was clipped by 3 bases and J by 0 bases, with 3 bases between them. This CDR3 spans 12 amino acids. Germline CDR1 MNHEY, CDR2 SMNVEV (reference sequence).

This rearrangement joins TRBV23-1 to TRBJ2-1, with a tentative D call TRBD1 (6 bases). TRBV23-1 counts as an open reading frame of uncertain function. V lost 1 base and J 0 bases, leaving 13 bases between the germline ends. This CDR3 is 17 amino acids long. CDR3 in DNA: TGCGCCAGCAGTCAATACCTCGGACAGACCTCCTACAATGAGCAGTTCTTC. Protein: CASSQYLGQTSYNEQFF.

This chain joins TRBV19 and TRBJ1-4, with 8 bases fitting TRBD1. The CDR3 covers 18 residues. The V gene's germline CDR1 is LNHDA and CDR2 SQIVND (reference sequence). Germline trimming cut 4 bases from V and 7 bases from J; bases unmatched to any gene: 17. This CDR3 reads CASSTRGLRRGLSEKLFF. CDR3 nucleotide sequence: TGTGCCAGTAGTACAAGGGGCCTCCGCAGGGGGCTTAGTGAAAAACTGTTTTTT.

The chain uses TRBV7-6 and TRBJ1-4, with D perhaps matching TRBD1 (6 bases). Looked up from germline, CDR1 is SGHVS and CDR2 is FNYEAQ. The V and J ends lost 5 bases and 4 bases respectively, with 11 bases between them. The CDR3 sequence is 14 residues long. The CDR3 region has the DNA TGTGCCAGCAGCCCCTCAGGGGTTAATGAAAAACTGTTTTTT. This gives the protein CASSPSGVNEKLFF.

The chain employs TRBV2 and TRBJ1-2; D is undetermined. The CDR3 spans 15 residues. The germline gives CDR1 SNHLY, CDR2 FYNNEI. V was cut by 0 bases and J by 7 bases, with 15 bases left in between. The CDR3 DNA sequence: TGTGCCAGCAGTGAAGCGCTTCGGGGTCGTGGTGGCTACACCTTC. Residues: CASSEALRGRGGYTF.

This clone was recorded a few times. In nucleotides, the CDR3 is TGTGCCAGCAGCTTAGAGTCGGGGTCCTACGAGCAGTACTTC. The encoded protein is CASSLESGSYEQYF. The V and J genes are TRBV7-6 and TRBJ2-7; a possible D gene is TRBD2 (5 bases). The V end was cut by 1 base, the J end by 1 base, with 8 bases between. Germline V gives CDR1 SGHVS, CDR2 FNYEAQ. The CDR3 runs 14 residues.

CDR3 coding DNA: TGTGCCAGCAGTTCCTTACTAGCGGGAGCTGTAGATACGCAGTATTTT. It translates to CASSSLLAGAVDTQYF. The V and J genes are TRBV6-6 and TRBJ2-3, with 11 bases identical to TRBD2. V lost 4 bases to trimming and J lost 5 bases; unmatched junction nucleotides: 8. The germline V gene encodes CDR1 MNHNY and CDR2 SVGAGI (reference sequence). CDR3 length equals 16 residues.

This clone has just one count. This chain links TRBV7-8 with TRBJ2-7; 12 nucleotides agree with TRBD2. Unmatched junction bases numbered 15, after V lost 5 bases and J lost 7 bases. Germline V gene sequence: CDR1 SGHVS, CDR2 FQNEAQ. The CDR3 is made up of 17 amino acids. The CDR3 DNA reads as TGTGCCAGCAGCCCAGAACCGGCTAGCGGGAGGGCGGGGGAGCAGTACTTC. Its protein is CASSPEPASGRAGEQYF.

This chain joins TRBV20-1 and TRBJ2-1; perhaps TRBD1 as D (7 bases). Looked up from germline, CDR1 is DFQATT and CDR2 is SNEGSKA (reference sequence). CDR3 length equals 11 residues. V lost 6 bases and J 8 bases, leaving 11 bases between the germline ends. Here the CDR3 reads CSARGVDEQFF. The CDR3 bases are TGCAGTGCCAGGGGGGTGGATGAGCAGTTCTTC.

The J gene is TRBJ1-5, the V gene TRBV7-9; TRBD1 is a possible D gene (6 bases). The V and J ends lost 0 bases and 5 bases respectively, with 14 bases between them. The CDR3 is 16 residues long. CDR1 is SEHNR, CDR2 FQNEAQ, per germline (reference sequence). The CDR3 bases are TGTGCCAGCAGCTTAGCGGGGGGGCCGGCTGATCAGCCCCAGCATTTT. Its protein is CASSLAGGPADQPQHF.

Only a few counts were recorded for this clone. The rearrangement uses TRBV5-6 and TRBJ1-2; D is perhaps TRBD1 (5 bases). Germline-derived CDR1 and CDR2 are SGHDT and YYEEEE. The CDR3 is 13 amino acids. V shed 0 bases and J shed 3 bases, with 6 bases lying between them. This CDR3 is CASSLVQDYGYTF. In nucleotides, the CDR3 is TGTGCCAGCAGCTTGGTACAGGACTATGGCTACACCTTC.

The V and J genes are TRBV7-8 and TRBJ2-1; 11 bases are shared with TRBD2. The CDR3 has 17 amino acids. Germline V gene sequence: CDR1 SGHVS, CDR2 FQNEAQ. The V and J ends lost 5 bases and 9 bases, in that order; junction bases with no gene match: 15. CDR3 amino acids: CASSPPVSSGGSGEQFF. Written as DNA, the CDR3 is TGTGCCAGCAGCCCTCCCGTATCTAGCGGGGGGTCGGGTGAGCAGTTCTTC. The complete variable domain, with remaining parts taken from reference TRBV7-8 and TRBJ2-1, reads GAGVSQSPRYKVAKRGQDVALRCDPISGHVSLFWYQQALGQGPEFLTYFQNEAQLDKSGLPSDRFFAERPEGSVSTLKIQRTQQEDSAVYLCASSPPVSSGGSGEQFFGPGTRLTVL.

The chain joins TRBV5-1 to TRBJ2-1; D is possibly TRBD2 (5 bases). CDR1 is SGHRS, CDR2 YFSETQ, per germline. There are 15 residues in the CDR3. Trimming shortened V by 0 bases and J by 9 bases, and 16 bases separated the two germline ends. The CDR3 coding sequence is TGCGCCAGCAGCTTGGATGGTAGCGCCGAGGGTGAGCAGTTCTTC. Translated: CASSLDGSAEGEQFF.

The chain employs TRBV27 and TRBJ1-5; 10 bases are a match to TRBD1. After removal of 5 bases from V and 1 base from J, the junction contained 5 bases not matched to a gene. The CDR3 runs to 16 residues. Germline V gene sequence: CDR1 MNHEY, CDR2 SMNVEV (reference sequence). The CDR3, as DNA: TGTGCCAGCAGTCCTCGGGACAGGGGAAGCAATCAGCCCCAGCATTTT. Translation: CASSPRDRGSNQPQHF.

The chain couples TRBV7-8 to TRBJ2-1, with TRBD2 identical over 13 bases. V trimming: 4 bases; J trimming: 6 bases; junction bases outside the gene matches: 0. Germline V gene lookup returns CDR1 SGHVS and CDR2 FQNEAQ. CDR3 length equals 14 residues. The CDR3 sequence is CASSWTSGGNEQFF. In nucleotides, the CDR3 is TGTGCCAGCAGCTGGACTAGCGGGGGCAATGAGCAGTTCTTC.

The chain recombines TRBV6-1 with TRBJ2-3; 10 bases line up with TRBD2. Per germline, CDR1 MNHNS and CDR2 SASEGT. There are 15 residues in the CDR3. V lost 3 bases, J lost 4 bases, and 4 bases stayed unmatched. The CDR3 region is CASSDGTSVADTQYF. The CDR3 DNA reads TGTGCCAGCAGTGATGGGACTAGCGTAGCAGATACGCAGTATTTT.